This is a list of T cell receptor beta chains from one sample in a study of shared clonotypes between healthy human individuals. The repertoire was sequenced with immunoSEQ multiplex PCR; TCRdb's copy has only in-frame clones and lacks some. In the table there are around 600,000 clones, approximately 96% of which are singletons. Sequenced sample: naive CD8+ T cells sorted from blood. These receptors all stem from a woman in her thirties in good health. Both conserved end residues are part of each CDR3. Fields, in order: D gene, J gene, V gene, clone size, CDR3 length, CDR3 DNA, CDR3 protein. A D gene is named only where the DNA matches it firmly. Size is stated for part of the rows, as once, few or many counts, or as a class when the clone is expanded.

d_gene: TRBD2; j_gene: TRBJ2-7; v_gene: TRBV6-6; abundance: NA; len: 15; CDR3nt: TGTGCCAGCAGTTACGATGGCGGGAGGATTGACGAGCAGTACTTC; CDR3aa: CASSYDGGRIDEQYF
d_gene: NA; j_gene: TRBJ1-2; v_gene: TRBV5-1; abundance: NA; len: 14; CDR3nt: TGCGCCAGCAGCGTGGGAACACCCAACTATGGCTACACCTTC; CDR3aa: CASSVGTPNYGYTF
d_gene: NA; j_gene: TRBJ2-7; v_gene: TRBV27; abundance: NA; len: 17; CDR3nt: TGTGCCAGCAGTTTGCAAGCTCGGGGTGGCAGACCCTACGAGCAGTACTTC; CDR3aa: CASSLQARGGRPYEQYF
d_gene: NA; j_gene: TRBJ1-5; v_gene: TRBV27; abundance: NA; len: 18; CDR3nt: TGTGCCAGCAGTCCTTCCCACCCACTGCAAGAGGGCAATCAGCCCCAGCATTTT; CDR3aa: CASSPSHPLQEGNQPQHF
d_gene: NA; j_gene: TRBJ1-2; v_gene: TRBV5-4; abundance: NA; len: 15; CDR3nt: TGTGCCAGCAGCGACGACTCAACAGGGCTCAATGGCTACACCTTC; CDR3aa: CASSDDSTGLNGYTF
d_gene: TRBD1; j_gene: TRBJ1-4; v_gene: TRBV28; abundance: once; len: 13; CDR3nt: TGTGCCAGTTGGGGACAGGGGGAGGAAAAACTGTTTTTT; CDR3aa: CASWGQGEEKLFF
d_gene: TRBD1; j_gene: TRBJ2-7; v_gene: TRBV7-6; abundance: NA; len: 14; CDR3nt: TGTGCCAGCAGCTCCGGGACAGGGAACAACGAGCAGTACTTC; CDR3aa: CASSSGTGNNEQYF
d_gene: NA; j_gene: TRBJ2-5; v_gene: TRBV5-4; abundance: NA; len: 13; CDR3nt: TGTGCCAGCACCTTAAGCGGACAAGAGACCCAGTACTTC; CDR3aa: CASTLSGQETQYF
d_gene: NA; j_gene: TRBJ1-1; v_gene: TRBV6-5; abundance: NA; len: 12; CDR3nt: TGTGCCAGCAGTTACGTGGGCACTGAAGCTTTCTTT; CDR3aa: CASSYVGTEAFF
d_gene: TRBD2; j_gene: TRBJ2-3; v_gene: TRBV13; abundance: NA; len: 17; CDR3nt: TGTGCCAGCAGCCCGACCGGGACTAGCGGTTACACAGATACGCAGTATTTT; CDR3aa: CASSPTGTSGYTDTQYF
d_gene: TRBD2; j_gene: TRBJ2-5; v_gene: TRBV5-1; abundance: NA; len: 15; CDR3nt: TGCGCCAACTCGGAAGGGACTATAACCGAAGAGACCCAGTACTTC; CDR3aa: CANSEGTITEETQYF
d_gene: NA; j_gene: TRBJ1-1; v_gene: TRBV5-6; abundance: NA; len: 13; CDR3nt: TGTGCCAGCAGCCTCCATTCGAACACTGAAGCTTTCTTT; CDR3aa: CASSLHSNTEAFF
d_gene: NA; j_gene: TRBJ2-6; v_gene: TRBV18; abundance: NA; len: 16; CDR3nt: TGTGCCAGCTCACCGTCCCCGAGGGCCGGGGCCAACGTCCTGACTTTC; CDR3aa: CASSPSPRAGANVLTF
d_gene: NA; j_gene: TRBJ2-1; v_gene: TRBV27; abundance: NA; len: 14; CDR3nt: TGTGCCAGCAGTTTATCGTACGAGGGGGACAACCAGTTCTTC; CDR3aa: CASSLSYEGDNQFF
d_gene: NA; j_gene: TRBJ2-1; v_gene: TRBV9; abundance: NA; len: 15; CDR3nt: TGTGCCAGCAGCGTCAGTAGGGGGAGTTACAATGAGCAGTTCTTC; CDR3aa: CASSVSRGSYNEQFF
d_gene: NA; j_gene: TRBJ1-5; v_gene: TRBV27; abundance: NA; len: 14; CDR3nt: TGTGCCAGCAGCCTCTGGGGGGGCGATCAGCCCCAGCATTTT; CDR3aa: CASSLWGGDQPQHF
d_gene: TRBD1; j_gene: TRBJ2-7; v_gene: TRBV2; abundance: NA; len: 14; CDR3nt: TGTGCCAGCAGGGGGGACAGACCGAATTACGAGCAGTACTTC; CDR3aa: CASRGDRPNYEQYF
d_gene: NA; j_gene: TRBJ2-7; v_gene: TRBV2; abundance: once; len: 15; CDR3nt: TGTGCCAGCAGTGAAGGCAGCTTTTGGCGGGACGAGCAGTACTTC; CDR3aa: CASSEGSFWRDEQYF
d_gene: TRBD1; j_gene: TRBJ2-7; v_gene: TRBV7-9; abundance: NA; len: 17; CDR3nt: TGTGCCAGCAGCTCCGCATCTGGGGACAGACTCTCCTACGAGCAGTACTTC; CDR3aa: CASSSASGDRLSYEQYF
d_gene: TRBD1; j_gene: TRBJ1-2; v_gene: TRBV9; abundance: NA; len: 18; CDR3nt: TGTGCCAGCAGCGGCCTTGGAGAGGGGACAGGGGGCGCCTATGGCTACACCTTC; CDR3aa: CASSGLGEGTGGAYGYTF
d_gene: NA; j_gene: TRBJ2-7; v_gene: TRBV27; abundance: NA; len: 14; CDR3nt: TGTGCCAGCAGTTACAGCGACAAGTCCTACGAGCAGTACTTC; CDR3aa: CASSYSDKSYEQYF
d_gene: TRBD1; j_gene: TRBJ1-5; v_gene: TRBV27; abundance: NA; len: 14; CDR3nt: TGTGCCAGCAGTATTAGACAGGGGAATCAGCCCCAGCATTTT; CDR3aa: CASSIRQGNQPQHF
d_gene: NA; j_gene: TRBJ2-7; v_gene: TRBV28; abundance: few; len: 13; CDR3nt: TGTGCCAGCAGTTTATTGTCCTCCTACGAGCAGTACTTC; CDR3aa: CASSLLSSYEQYF
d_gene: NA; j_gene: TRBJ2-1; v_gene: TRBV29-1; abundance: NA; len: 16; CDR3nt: TGCAGCGTTGTAAGGACTCGGAGACTATACTACAATGAGCAGTTCTTC; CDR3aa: CSVVRTRRLYYNEQFF
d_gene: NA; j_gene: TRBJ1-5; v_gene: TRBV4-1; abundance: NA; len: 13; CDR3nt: TGCGCCAGCAGTGAAAGGAGCAATCAGCCCCAGCATTTT; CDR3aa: CASSERSNQPQHF
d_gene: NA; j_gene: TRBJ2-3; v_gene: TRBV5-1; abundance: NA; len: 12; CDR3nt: TGCGCCAGCAGACAGGGCACAGATACGCAGTATTTT; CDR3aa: CASRQGTDTQYF
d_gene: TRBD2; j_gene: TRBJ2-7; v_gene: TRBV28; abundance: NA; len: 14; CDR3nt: TGTGCCAGCAGTTTAAGACTAGCGGGTTACGAGCAGTACTTC; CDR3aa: CASSLRLAGYEQYF
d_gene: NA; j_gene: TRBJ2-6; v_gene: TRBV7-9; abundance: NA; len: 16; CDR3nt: TGTGCCAGCAGCCCGTCGGGCGGCTCTGGGGCCAACGTCCTGACTTTC; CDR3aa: CASSPSGGSGANVLTF
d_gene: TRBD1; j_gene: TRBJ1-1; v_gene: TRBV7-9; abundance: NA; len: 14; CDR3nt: TGTGCCAGCAGCCACCGGGACAGGGTTACTGAAGCTTTCTTT; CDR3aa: CASSHRDRVTEAFF
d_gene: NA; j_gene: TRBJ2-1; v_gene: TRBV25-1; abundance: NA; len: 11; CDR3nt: TGTGCCAGCAGTGATGGCGATGAGCAGTTCTTC; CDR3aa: CASSDGDEQFF
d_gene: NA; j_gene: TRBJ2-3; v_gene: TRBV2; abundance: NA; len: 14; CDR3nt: TGTGCCAGCAGTGTAGAGGGTCGCGCAGATACGCAGTATTTT; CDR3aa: CASSVEGRADTQYF
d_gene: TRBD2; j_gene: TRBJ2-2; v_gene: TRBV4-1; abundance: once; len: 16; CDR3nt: TGCGCCAGCAGCCAAGATAGGACTAGCTTTATCGGGGAGCTGTTTTTT; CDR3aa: CASSQDRTSFIGELFF
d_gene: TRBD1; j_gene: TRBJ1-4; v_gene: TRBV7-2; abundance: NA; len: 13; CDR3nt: TGTGCCGTCCAGGGACAGCTGAATGAAAAACTGTTTTTT; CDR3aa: CAVQGQLNEKLFF
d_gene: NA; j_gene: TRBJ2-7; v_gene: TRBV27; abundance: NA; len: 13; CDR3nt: TGTGCCAGCAGCCTGGGACGGACCTACGAGCAGTACTTC; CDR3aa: CASSLGRTYEQYF
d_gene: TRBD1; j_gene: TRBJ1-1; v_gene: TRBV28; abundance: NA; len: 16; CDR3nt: TGTGCCAGCAGTACCGACAGGGAATCTAAGAACACTGAAGCTTTCTTT; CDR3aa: CASSTDRESKNTEAFF
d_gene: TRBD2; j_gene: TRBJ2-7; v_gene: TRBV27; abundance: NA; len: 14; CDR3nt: TGTGCCAGCAGGCCGGGACTAGGAAGGGGGGAGCAGTACTTC; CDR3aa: CASRPGLGRGEQYF
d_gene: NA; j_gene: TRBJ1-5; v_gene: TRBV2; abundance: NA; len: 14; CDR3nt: TGTGCCAGCAGCGAGGGTGGTAGCAATCAGCCCCAGCATTTT; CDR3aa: CASSEGGSNQPQHF
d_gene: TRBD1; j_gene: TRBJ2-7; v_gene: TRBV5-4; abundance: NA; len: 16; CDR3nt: TGTGCCAGCAGCTTGGCTGGGGGACAGGTATCCTACGAGCAGTACTTC; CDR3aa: CASSLAGGQVSYEQYF
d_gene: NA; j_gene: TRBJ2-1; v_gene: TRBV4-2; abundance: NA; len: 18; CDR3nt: TGTGCCAGCAGCCAAGAGGGGCCCCTCCGTACCTCCTACAATGAGCAGTTCTTC; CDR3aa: CASSQEGPLRTSYNEQFF
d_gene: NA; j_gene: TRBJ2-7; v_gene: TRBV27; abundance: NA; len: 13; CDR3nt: TGTGCCAGCAGTCCTGACGGTCTCTACGAGCAGTACTTC; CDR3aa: CASSPDGLYEQYF
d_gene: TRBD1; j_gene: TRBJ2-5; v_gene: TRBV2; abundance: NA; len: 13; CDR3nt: TGTGCCAGCAAAACGACAGGGGAGGAGACCCAGTACTTC; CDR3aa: CASKTTGEETQYF
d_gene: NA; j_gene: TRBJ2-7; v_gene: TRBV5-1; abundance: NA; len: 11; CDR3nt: TGCGCCAGCAGCCCCGGCTACGAGCAGTACTTC; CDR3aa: CASSPGYEQYF
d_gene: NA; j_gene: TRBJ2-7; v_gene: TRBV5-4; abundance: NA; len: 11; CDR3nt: TGTGCCAGCAGCGCCCTTGACGAGCAGTACTTC; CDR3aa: CASSALDEQYF
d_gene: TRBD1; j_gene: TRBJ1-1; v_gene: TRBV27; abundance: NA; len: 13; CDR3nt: TGTGCCAGCAGTTCCGGGACAGGGGTTGAAGCTTTCTTT; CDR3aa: CASSSGTGVEAFF
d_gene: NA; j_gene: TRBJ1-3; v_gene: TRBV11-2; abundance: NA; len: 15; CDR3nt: TGTGCCAGCAGCTTAGCCGCTACAGCGGGACGCACCATATATTTT; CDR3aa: CASSLAATAGRTIYF
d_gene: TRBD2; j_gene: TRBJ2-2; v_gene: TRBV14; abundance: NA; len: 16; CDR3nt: TGTGCCAGCAGCCACTTAGCGGGATTGAACACCGGGGAGCTGTTTTTT; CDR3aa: CASSHLAGLNTGELFF
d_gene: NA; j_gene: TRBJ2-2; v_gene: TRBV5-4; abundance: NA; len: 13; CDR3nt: TGTGCCAGCAGCTTGGTAGTCACCGGGGAGCTGTTTTTT; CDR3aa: CASSLVVTGELFF
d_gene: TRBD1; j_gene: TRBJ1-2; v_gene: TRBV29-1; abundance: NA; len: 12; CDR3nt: TGCAGCGCGGAAACAGGGGACTATGGCTACACCTTC; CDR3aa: CSAETGDYGYTF
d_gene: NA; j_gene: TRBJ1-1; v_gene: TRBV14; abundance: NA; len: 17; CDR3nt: TGTGCCAGCAGCCAGTTTTGGGGAGGGCTGGCGGGCACTGAAGCTTTCTTT; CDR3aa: CASSQFWGGLAGTEAFF
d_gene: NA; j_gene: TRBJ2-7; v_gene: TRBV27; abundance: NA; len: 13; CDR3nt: TGTGCCAGCAGTTTCTTCCTCGGGGCGGAGCAGTACTTC; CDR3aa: CASSFFLGAEQYF
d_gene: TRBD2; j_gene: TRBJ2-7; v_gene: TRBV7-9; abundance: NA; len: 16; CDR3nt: TGTGCCAGCAGCCAAGGACTAGCGGGAACACACTACGAGCAGTACTTC; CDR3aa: CASSQGLAGTHYEQYF
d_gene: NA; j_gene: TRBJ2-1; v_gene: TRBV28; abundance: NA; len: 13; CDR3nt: TGTGCCAGCAGTTCGGCAGGGAGGAATGAGCAGTTCTTC; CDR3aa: CASSSAGRNEQFF
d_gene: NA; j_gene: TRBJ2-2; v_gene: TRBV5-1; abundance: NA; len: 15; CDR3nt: TGCGCCAGCAGCTTGGCAGGGTCTGGGACCGGGGAGCTGTTTTTT; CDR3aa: CASSLAGSGTGELFF
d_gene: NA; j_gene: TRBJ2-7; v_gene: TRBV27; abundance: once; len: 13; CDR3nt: TGTGCCAGCAGTGGTGGGGTCTCCTACGAGCAGTACTTC; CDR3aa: CASSGGVSYEQYF
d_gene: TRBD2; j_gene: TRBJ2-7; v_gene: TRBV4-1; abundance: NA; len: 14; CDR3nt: TGCGCCAGCAGCCAAGGGGGAGGGCCTCACGAGCAGTACTTC; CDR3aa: CASSQGGGPHEQYF
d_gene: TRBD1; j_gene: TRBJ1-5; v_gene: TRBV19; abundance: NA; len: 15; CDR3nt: TGTGCCACCTCCCCCGGGACAGCCTACAATCAGCCCCAGCATTTT; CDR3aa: CATSPGTAYNQPQHF
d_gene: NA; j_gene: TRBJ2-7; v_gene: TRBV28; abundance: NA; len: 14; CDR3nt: TGTGCCAGCAGTTTGGGACTTATCTCCTACGAGCAGTACTTC; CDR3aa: CASSLGLISYEQYF